This entry features one T cell receptor beta chain sequence. No antigen is known for it. Method: immunoSEQ multiplex PCR; TCRdb's copy keeps in-frame clones and lacks some. The table lists some 110,000 clones, more than 80% of them singletons. These data originate in a study of graft-versus-host responses after intestinal transplantation. Study conclusions and caveats: Declining HvG levels early post-transplant were linked to peak circulating GvH clone levels.

This TCR derives from a human donor who was the organ donor for an intestinal transplant. The material sequenced was unstimulated CD4+ T cells sorted from spleen or lymph node cells, taken before transplant.

The chain's CDR3 is CASSLTTNTGELFF. CDR3 DNA: TGCGCCAGCAGCTTGACAACGAACACCGGGGAGCTGTTTTTT. The V gene is TRBV5-1, the J gene TRBJ2-2; D gene ambiguous. Germline loops: CDR1 SGHRS, CDR2 YFSETQ. Trimming left V 1 base short and J 0 bases short, with 4 bases between. The CDR3 has 14 amino acids.